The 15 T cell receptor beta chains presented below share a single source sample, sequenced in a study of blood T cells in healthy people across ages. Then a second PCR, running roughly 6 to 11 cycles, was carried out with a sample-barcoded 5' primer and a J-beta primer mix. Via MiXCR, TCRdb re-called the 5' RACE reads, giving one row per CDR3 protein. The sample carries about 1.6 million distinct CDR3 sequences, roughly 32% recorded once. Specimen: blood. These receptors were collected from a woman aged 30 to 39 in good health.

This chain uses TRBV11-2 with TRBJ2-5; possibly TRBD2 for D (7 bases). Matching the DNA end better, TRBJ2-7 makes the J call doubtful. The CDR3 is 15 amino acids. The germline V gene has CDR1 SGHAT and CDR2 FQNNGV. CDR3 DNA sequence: TGTGCCAGCAGCTTAGGGGGGGGCAGCCAATACGAGCAGTACTTC. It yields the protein CASSLGGGSQYEQYF.

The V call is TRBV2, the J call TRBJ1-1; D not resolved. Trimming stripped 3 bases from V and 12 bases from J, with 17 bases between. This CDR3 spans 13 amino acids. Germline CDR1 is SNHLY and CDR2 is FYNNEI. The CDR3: CASSDFGPPSTFF. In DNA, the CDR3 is TGTGCCAGCAGTGATTTCGGGCCCCCTTCGACTTTCTTT.

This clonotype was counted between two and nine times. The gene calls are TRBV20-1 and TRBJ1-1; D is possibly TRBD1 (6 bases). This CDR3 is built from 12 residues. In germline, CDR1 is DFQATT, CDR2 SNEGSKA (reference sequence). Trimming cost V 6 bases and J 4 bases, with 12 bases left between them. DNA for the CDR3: TGCAGTGCCCCACGGGGGGCCACTGAAGCTTTCTTT. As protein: CSAPRGATEAFF.

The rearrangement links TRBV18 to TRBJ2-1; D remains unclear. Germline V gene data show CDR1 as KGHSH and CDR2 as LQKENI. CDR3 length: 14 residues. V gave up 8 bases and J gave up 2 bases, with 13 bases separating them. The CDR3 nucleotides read TGTGCCAGCCCGTCCGACCACACCTACAATGAGCAGTTCTTC. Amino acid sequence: CASPSDHTYNEQFF.

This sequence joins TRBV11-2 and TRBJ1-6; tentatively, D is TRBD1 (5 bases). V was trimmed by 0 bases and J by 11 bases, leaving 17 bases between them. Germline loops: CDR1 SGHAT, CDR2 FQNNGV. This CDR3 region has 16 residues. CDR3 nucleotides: TGTGCCAGCAGCTTAGATTCCGGGACCATGGCGACACCCCTCCACTTT. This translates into CASSLDSGTMATPLHF.

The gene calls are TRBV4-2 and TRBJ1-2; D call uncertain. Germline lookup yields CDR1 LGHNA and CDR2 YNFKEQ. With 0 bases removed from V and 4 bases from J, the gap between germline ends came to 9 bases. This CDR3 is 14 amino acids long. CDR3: CASSQELGSYGYTF. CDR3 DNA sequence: TGTGCCAGCAGCCAAGAATTGGGGTCCTATGGCTACACCTTC.

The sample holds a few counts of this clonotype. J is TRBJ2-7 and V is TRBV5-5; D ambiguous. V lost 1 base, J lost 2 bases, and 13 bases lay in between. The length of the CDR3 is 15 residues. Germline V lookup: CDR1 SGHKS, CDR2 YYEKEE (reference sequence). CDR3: CASSLMFARTYEQYF. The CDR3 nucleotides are TGTGCCAGCAGCTTGATGTTCGCTAGGACCTACGAGCAGTACTTC.

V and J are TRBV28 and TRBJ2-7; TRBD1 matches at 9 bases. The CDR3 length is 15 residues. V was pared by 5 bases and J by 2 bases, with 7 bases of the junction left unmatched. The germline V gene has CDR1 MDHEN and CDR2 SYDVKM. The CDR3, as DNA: TGTGCCAGCAGTGTCCGACAGGGGGGTACCTACGAGCAGTACTTC. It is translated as CASSVRQGGTYEQYF.

The CDR3 sequence: CASSQASGTGRGKLFF. In nucleotides, the CDR3 is TGTGCCAGCAGCCAAGCGTCTGGGACAGGGCGAGGAAAACTGTTTTTT. V is TRBV3-1 and J is TRBJ1-4; TRBD1 matches 9 bases. V trimming: 1 base; J trimming: 10 bases; junction bases outside the gene matches: 10. Germline lookup yields CDR1 LGHDT and CDR2 YNNKEL (reference sequence). This CDR3 comprises 16 residues.

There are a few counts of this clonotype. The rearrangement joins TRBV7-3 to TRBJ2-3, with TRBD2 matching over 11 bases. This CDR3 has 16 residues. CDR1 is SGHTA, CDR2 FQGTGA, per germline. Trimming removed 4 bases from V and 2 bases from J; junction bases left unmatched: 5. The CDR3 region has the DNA TGTGCCAGCAGCTCTATAGCGGGGGGGGCCACAGATACGCAGTATTTT. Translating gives CASSSIAGGATDTQYF.

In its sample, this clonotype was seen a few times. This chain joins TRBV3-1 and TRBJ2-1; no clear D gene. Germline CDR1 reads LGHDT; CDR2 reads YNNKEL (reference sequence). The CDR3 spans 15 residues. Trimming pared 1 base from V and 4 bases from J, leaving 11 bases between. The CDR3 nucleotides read TGTGCCAGCAGCCAAGTTGGTGTGGCATACAATGAGCAGTTCTTC. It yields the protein CASSQVGVAYNEQFF.

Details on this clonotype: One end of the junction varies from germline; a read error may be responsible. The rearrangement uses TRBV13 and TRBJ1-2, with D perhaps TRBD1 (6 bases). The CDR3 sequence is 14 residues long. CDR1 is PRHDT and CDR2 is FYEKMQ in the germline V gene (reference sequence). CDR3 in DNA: TGTGTCAGCAGAGCGGATAGGGGGTTCTATGGCTACACCTTC. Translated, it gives CVSRADRGFYGYTF.

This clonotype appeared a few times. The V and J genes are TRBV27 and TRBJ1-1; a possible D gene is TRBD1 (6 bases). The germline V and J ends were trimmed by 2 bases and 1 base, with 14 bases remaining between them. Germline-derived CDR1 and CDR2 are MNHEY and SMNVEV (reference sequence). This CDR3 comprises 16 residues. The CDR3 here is CASSLVIGRGNTEAFF. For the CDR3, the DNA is TGTGCCAGCAGTTTAGTGATTGGCAGGGGGAACACTGAAGCTTTCTTT.

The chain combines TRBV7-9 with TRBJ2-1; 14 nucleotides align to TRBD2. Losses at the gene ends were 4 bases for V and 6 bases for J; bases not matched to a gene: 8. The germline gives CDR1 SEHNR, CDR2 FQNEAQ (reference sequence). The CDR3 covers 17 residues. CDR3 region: CASSSRLAGGPPNEQFF. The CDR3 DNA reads TGTGCCAGCAGCTCGCGACTAGCGGGAGGGCCACCCAATGAGCAGTTCTTC. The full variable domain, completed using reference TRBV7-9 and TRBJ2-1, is DTGVSQNPRHKITKRGQNVTFRCDPISEHNRLYWYRQTLGQGPEFLTYFQNEAQLEKSRLLSDRFSAERPKGSFSTLEIQRTEQGDSAMYLCASSSRLAGGPPNEQFFGPGTRLTVL.

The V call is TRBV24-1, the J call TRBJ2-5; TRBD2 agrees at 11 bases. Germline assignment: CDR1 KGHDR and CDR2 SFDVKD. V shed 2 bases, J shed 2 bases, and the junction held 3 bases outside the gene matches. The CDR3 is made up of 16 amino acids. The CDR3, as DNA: TGTGCCACCAGTGATTCCGGGACTAGCGGACAAGAGACCCAGTACTTC. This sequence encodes CATSDSGTSGQETQYF.